Listed below are T cell receptor beta chains from one sample, sequenced in a study of blood T cells in healthy people across ages. TCRdb itself ran the 5' RACE reads through MiXCR, one entry per CDR3 protein. The sample yields 1.5 million to 2 million distinct CDR3 sequences, around 50% seen once. Sequencing input: blood. These TCRs come from a middle-aged woman in good health. Both conserved end residues are part of each CDR3. The order of the fields is CDR3 protein, CDR3 DNA, J gene, D gene, CDR3 length, clone size, V gene. D genes are given only for firm matches. The size of a clone is reported for some rows only, either as once, few or many, or as a class for expanded clones.

CDR3 protein: CATSRERVGEQYF
CDR3 DNA: TGTGCCACCAGCAGAGAGAGGGTTGGCGAGCAGTACTTC
J gene: TRBJ2-7
D gene: NA
CDR3 length: 13
clone size: NA
V gene: TRBV15

CDR3 protein: CASSDPTTGQNQETQYF
CDR3 DNA: TGCGCCAGCAGTGACCCCACCACTGGACAGAACCAAGAGACCCAGTACTTC
J gene: TRBJ2-5
D gene: NA
CDR3 length: 17
clone size: NA
V gene: TRBV10-1

CDR3 protein: CSVDGGGRGDTQYF
CDR3 DNA: TGCAGCGTTGACGGCGGGGGGCGGGGAGATACGCAGTATTTT
J gene: TRBJ2-3
D gene: TRBD2
CDR3 length: 14
clone size: few
V gene: TRBV29-1

CDR3 protein: CSASWQDSYEQYF
CDR3 DNA: TGCAGTGCCAGTTGGCAGGACTCCTACGAGCAGTACTTC
J gene: TRBJ2-7
D gene: NA
CDR3 length: 13
clone size: few
V gene: TRBV20-1

CDR3 protein: CASSDSSSGGASSYNEQYF
CDR3 DNA: TGTGCCAGCAGTGACTCGAGTAGCGGGGGGGCGAGCTCCTACAATGAGCAGTACTTC
J gene: TRBJ2-7
D gene: TRBD2
CDR3 length: 19
clone size: NA
V gene: TRBV6-4

CDR3 protein: CASSIGGGPYEQYF
CDR3 DNA: TGTGCCAGTAGTATCGGAGGGGGTCCCTACGAGCAGTACTTC
J gene: TRBJ2-7
D gene: NA
CDR3 length: 14
clone size: NA
V gene: TRBV19

CDR3 protein: CASSSHGGRGSYEQYF
CDR3 DNA: TGTGCCAGCAGTTCCCATGGGGGCAGGGGGAGCTACGAGCAGTACTTC
J gene: TRBJ2-7
D gene: TRBD1
CDR3 length: 16
clone size: NA
V gene: TRBV6-2/TRBV6-3

CDR3 protein: CATSDALAGANNEQFF
CDR3 DNA: TGTGCCACCAGTGATGCTCTAGCGGGGGCGAACAATGAGCAGTTCTTC
J gene: TRBJ2-1
D gene: TRBD2
CDR3 length: 16
clone size: once
V gene: TRBV24-1

CDR3 protein: CSARDLRQPDPNYGYTF
CDR3 DNA: TGCAGTGCTAGAGATCTTAGGCAGCCTGATCCTAACTATGGCTACACCTTC
J gene: TRBJ1-2
D gene: NA
CDR3 length: 17
clone size: NA
V gene: TRBV20-1

CDR3 protein: CASSMDFETQYF
CDR3 DNA: TGTGCCAGTAGTATGGATTTCGAGACCCAGTACTTC
J gene: TRBJ2-5
D gene: NA
CDR3 length: 12
clone size: few
V gene: TRBV19

CDR3 protein: CASSYIRTAQETQYF
CDR3 DNA: TGTGCCAGCAGCTACATTAGGACAGCTCAAGAGACCCAGTACTTC
J gene: TRBJ2-5
D gene: NA
CDR3 length: 15
clone size: NA
V gene: TRBV3-1

CDR3 protein: CASSQDPEPNYGYTF
CDR3 DNA: TGTGCCAGCAGCCAAGACCCGGAACCTAACTATGGCTACACCTTC
J gene: TRBJ1-2
D gene: NA
CDR3 length: 15
clone size: NA
V gene: TRBV3-1

CDR3 protein: CAITLGRLAGDLPIYIEQFF
CDR3 DNA: TGTGCCATCACCCTAGGCCGACTAGCGGGGGACCTCCCAATATACATTGAGCAGTTCTTC
J gene: TRBJ2-1
D gene: TRBD2
CDR3 length: 20
clone size: NA
V gene: TRBV10-3

CDR3 protein: CASSLSFSGADNEQFF
CDR3 DNA: TGCGCCAGCAGCTTGTCGTTTAGCGGGGCGGACAATGAGCAGTTCTTC
J gene: TRBJ2-1
D gene: TRBD2
CDR3 length: 16
clone size: NA
V gene: TRBV5-1

CDR3 protein: CASSLEPNAAGRLAYNEQFF
CDR3 DNA: TGTGCCAGCAGCTTAGAGCCGAACGCCGCGGGGAGGTTGGCCTACAATGAGCAGTTCTTC
J gene: TRBJ2-1
D gene: NA
CDR3 length: 20
clone size: many
V gene: TRBV7-6

CDR3 protein: CASSHQGLAGEKLFF
CDR3 DNA: TGTGCCAGCAGTCACCAAGGGCTGGCAGGCGAAAAACTGTTTTTT
J gene: TRBJ1-4
D gene: NA
CDR3 length: 15
clone size: NA
V gene: TRBV6-5

CDR3 protein: CASSQASSNTGELFF
CDR3 DNA: TGTGCCAGCAGCCAAGCGTCTTCGAACACCGGGGAGCTGTTTTTT
J gene: TRBJ2-2
D gene: NA
CDR3 length: 15
clone size: NA
V gene: TRBV4-2

CDR3 protein: CSARGGLAPGQYF
CDR3 DNA: TGCAGTGCTAGAGGGGGACTAGCTCCTGGCCAGTACTTC
J gene: TRBJ2-7
D gene: TRBD2
CDR3 length: 13
clone size: NA
V gene: TRBV20-1

CDR3 protein: CASSQAAGEGYTF
CDR3 DNA: TGTGCCAGCAGCCAGGCGGCGGGGGAAGGCTACACCTTC
J gene: TRBJ1-2
D gene: NA
CDR3 length: 13
clone size: NA
V gene: TRBV4-2

CDR3 protein: CASSSGAGLAPEQFF
CDR3 DNA: TGTGCCAGCAGCTCGGGTGCGGGACTAGCGCCTGAGCAGTTCTTC
J gene: TRBJ2-1
D gene: TRBD2
CDR3 length: 15
clone size: NA
V gene: TRBV7-2

CDR3 protein: CASSPLPGQGAAGELFF
CDR3 DNA: TGCGCCAGCAGCCCCCTACCGGGACAGGGTGCAGCTGGGGAGCTGTTTTTT
J gene: TRBJ2-2
D gene: TRBD1
CDR3 length: 17
clone size: NA
V gene: TRBV5-1

CDR3 protein: CATSSYPGQGSYGYTF
CDR3 DNA: TGTGCCACCAGCAGCTACCCAGGGCAGGGAAGCTATGGCTACACCTTC
J gene: TRBJ1-2
D gene: NA
CDR3 length: 16
clone size: NA
V gene: TRBV15

CDR3 protein: CASSLVGQGDETQYF
CDR3 DNA: TGTGCCAGCAGCTTGGTAGGCCAGGGGGACGAGACCCAGTACTTC
J gene: TRBJ2-5
D gene: TRBD1
CDR3 length: 15
clone size: few
V gene: TRBV5-5

CDR3 protein: CASSDGWGTDNEQFF
CDR3 DNA: TGCGCCAGCAGCGACGGGTGGGGCACGGACAATGAGCAGTTCTTC
J gene: TRBJ2-1
D gene: NA
CDR3 length: 15
clone size: NA
V gene: TRBV5-1

CDR3 protein: CSATDRNEKLFF
CDR3 DNA: TGCAGTGCTACTGACCGTAATGAAAAACTGTTTTTT
J gene: TRBJ1-4
D gene: NA
CDR3 length: 12
clone size: few
V gene: TRBV20-1

CDR3 protein: CASSRVPGHQETQYF
CDR3 DNA: TGTGCCAGCTCACGGGTCCCGGGCCACCAAGAGACCCAGTACTTC
J gene: TRBJ2-5
D gene: NA
CDR3 length: 15
clone size: NA
V gene: TRBV18

CDR3 protein: CASSYLQGTGLSYEQYF
CDR3 DNA: TGTGCCAGCAGTTACTTGCAAGGGACAGGGCTCTCCTACGAGCAGTACTTC
J gene: TRBJ2-7
D gene: TRBD1
CDR3 length: 17
clone size: few
V gene: TRBV6-5

CDR3 protein: CASRQGLAGQQTQYF
CDR3 DNA: TGTGCCAGCAGGCAAGGGCTAGCGGGCCAGCAGACCCAGTACTTC
J gene: TRBJ2-5
D gene: TRBD2
CDR3 length: 15
clone size: NA
V gene: TRBV7-2

CDR3 protein: CASSSRSNSPLHF
CDR3 DNA: TGTGCCAGCAGCTCACGTTCTAATTCACCCCTCCACTTT
J gene: TRBJ1-6
D gene: NA
CDR3 length: 13
clone size: few
V gene: TRBV6-5

CDR3 protein: CASSDDRADAFF
CDR3 DNA: TGTGCCAGCAGCGATGACAGGGCTGATGCTTTCTTT
J gene: TRBJ1-1
D gene: TRBD1
CDR3 length: 12
clone size: NA
V gene: TRBV11-3

CDR3 protein: CASSQAHYYEQFF
CDR3 DNA: TGTGCCAGCAGCCAAGCCCACTACTATGAGCAGTTCTTC
J gene: TRBJ2-1
D gene: NA
CDR3 length: 13
clone size: few
V gene: TRBV4-2

CDR3 protein: CATQGTPVTTDTQYF
CDR3 DNA: TGTGCCACCCAAGGGACACCCGTCACCACAGATACGCAGTATTTT
J gene: TRBJ2-3
D gene: NA
CDR3 length: 15
clone size: NA
V gene: TRBV24-1

CDR3 protein: CTSSQDPGLVVNEQYF
CDR3 DNA: TGTACCAGCAGCCAAGATCCCGGACTAGTAGTCAATGAGCAGTACTTC
J gene: TRBJ2-5
D gene: TRBD2
CDR3 length: 16
clone size: NA
V gene: TRBV4-2

CDR3 protein: CASSQDFRGTGVYEQYF
CDR3 DNA: TGCGCCAGCAGCCAAGATTTCAGGGGGACAGGGGTCTACGAGCAGTACTTC
J gene: TRBJ2-7
D gene: TRBD1
CDR3 length: 17
clone size: NA
V gene: TRBV4-3

CDR3 protein: CASKATPNYGYTF
CDR3 DNA: TGTGCCAGCAAGGCCACACCTAACTATGGCTACACCTTC
J gene: TRBJ1-2
D gene: NA
CDR3 length: 13
clone size: few
V gene: TRBV2

CDR3 protein: CASSQDTGTTGELFF
CDR3 DNA: TGCGCCAGCAGCCAAGATACAGGGACCACCGGGGAGCTGTTTTTT
J gene: TRBJ2-2
D gene: NA
CDR3 length: 15
clone size: NA
V gene: TRBV4-3

CDR3 protein: CAISEFLDRLEQFF
CDR3 DNA: TGTGCCATCAGTGAGTTTCTCGACAGGCTTGAGCAGTTCTTC
J gene: TRBJ2-1
D gene: NA
CDR3 length: 14
clone size: NA
V gene: TRBV10-3

CDR3 protein: CASSKVSSAEHTQYF
CDR3 DNA: TGTGCCAGCAGTAAAGTAAGCTCGGCCGAGCATACGCAGTATTTT
J gene: TRBJ2-3
D gene: NA
CDR3 length: 15
clone size: NA
V gene: TRBV6-1

CDR3 protein: CSARRPGETQYF
CDR3 DNA: TGCAGTGCTAGACGGCCTGGAGAGACCCAGTACTTC
J gene: TRBJ2-5
D gene: NA
CDR3 length: 12
clone size: many
V gene: TRBV20-1

CDR3 protein: CATSREARAVQYF
CDR3 DNA: TGTGCCACCAGCAGAGAAGCGCGGGCCGTACAGTACTTC
J gene: TRBJ2-4
D gene: NA
CDR3 length: 13
clone size: NA
V gene: TRBV15

CDR3 protein: CASSLRPMGDLFFGGYTF
CDR3 DNA: TGTGCCAGCAGCCTTCGACCCATGGGGGACTTGTTCTTTGGGGGCTACACCTTC
J gene: TRBJ1-2
D gene: NA
CDR3 length: 18
clone size: NA
V gene: TRBV7-9

CDR3 protein: CSAGPGTGAPGEQYF
CDR3 DNA: TGCAGTGCTGGACCCGGGACAGGAGCCCCGGGAGAGCAGTACTTC
J gene: TRBJ2-7
D gene: TRBD1
CDR3 length: 15
clone size: NA
V gene: TRBV20-1

CDR3 protein: CASNPGGQSTGPLHF
CDR3 DNA: TGTGCCAGCAACCCGGGCGGACAGTCAACTGGACCCCTCCACTTT
J gene: TRBJ1-6
D gene: NA
CDR3 length: 15
clone size: NA
V gene: TRBV9

CDR3 protein: CATRSDWQETQYF
CDR3 DNA: TGTGCCACCAGGTCTGACTGGCAAGAGACCCAGTACTTC
J gene: TRBJ2-5
D gene: NA
CDR3 length: 13
clone size: NA
V gene: TRBV15

CDR3 protein: CASSRGPNTEAFF
CDR3 DNA: TGTGCCAGTAGTAGGGGACCGAACACTGAAGCTTTCTTT
J gene: TRBJ1-1
D gene: NA
CDR3 length: 13
clone size: many
V gene: TRBV7-2

CDR3 protein: CSVRGQGSNQPQHF
CDR3 DNA: TGCAGCGTTCGCGGACAGGGTAGCAATCAGCCCCAGCATTTT
J gene: TRBJ1-5
D gene: TRBD1
CDR3 length: 14
clone size: NA
V gene: TRBV29-1

CDR3 protein: CASTKGLQLDGYTF
CDR3 DNA: TGTGCCAGCACCAAGGGTCTACAGTTGGATGGCTACACCTTC
J gene: TRBJ1-2
D gene: NA
CDR3 length: 14
clone size: few
V gene: TRBV6-5

CDR3 protein: CASSRSTGTGQNNEAFF
CDR3 DNA: TGCGCCAGCAGCCGCTCCACCGGGACAGGGCAAAATAATGAAGCTTTCTTT
J gene: TRBJ1-1
D gene: TRBD1
CDR3 length: 17
clone size: few
V gene: TRBV4-3

CDR3 protein: CASSPEGTLQETQYF
CDR3 DNA: TGTGCCAGCAGCCCAGAAGGGACATTACAAGAGACCCAGTACTTC
J gene: TRBJ2-5
D gene: NA
CDR3 length: 15
clone size: few
V gene: TRBV13

CDR3 protein: CASSPSEVSYNEQFF
CDR3 DNA: TGTGCCAGCAGCCCCTCTGAGGTTTCCTACAATGAGCAGTTCTTC
J gene: TRBJ2-1
D gene: NA
CDR3 length: 15
clone size: few
V gene: TRBV3-1

CDR3 protein: CASSSGTSGAETQYF
CDR3 DNA: TGTGCCAGCAGCTCCGGGACTAGCGGGGCAGAGACCCAGTACTTC
J gene: TRBJ2-5
D gene: TRBD2
CDR3 length: 15
clone size: NA
V gene: TRBV7-3